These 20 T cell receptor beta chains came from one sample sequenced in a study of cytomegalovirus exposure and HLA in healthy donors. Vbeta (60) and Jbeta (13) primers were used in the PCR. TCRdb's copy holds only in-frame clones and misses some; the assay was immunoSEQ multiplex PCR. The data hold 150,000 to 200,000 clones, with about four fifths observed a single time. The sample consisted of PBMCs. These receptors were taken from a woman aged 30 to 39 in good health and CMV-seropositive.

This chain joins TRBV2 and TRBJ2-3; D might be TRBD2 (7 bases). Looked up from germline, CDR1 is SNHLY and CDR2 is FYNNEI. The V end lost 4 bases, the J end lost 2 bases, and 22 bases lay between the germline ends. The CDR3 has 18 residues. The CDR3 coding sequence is TGTGCCAGCAGTGGAGGGCGGGGGCAAGAGAATTCCACAGATACGCAGTATTTT. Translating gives CASSGGRGQENSTDTQYF.

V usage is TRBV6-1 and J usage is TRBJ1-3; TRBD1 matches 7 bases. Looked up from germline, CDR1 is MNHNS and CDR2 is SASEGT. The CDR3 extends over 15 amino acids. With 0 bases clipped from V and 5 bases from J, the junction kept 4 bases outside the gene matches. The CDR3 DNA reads TGTGCCAGCAGTGAAGCCAGGGGGGCTCGAAACACCATATATTTT. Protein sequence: CASSEARGARNTIYF.

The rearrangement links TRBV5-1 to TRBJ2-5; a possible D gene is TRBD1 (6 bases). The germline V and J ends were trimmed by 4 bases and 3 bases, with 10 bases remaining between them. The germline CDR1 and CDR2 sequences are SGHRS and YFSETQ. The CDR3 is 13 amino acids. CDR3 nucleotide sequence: TGCGCCAGCAGCCGCAACAGGGAAGAGACCCAGTACTTC. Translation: CASSRNREETQYF.

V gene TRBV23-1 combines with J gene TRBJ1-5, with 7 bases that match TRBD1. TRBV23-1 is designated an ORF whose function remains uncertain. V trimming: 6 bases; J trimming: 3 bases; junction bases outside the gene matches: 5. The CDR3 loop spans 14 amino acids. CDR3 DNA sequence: TGCGCCAGCAGCCGGACAGGTGCCAATCAGCCCCAGCATTTT. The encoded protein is CASSRTGANQPQHF.

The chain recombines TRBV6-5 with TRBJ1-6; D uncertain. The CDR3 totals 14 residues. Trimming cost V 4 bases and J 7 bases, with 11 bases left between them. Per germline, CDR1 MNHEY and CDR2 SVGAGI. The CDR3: CASSSGRQNSPLHF. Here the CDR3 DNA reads TGTGCCAGCAGTTCCGGGAGGCAGAATTCACCCCTCCACTTT.

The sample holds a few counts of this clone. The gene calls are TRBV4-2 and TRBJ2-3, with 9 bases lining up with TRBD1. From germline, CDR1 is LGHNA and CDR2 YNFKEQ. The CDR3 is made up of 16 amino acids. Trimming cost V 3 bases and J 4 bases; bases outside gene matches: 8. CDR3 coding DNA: TGTGCCAGCAGCCATTTCGGGACAGGGAACCCAGATACGCAGTATTTT. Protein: CASSHFGTGNPDTQYF.

As DNA, the CDR3 is TGTGCCACCGAGCCCGGCAGGTCTGAAGCTTTCTTT. This translates into CATEPGRSEAFF. V and J are TRBV6-6 and TRBJ1-1; D not certain. The CDR3 extends over 12 amino acids. Germline CDR1 is MNHNY and CDR2 is SVGAGI (reference sequence). V lost 10 bases and J 6 bases, leaving 15 bases between the germline ends.

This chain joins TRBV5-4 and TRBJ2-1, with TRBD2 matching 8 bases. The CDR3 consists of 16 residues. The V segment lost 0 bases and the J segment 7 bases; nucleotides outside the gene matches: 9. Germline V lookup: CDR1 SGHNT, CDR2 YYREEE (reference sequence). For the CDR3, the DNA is TGTGCCAGCAGCTTGGTCGCGGCGGGAGGAAGGAATGAGCAGTTCTTC. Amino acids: CASSLVAAGGRNEQFF.

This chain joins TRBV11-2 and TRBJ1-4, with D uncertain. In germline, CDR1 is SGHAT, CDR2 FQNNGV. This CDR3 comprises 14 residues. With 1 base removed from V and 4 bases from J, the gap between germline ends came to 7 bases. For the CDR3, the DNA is TGTGCCAGCAGCTTAGCACGGTTTAATGAAAAACTGTTTTTT. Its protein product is CASSLARFNEKLFF.

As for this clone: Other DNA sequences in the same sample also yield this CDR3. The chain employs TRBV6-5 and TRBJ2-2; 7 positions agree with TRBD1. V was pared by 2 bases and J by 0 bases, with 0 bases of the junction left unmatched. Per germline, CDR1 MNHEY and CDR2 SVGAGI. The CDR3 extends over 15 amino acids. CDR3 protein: CASSYRGPNTGELFF. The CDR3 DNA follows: TGTGCCAGCAGTTACAGGGGGCCGAACACCGGGGAGCTGTTTTTT.

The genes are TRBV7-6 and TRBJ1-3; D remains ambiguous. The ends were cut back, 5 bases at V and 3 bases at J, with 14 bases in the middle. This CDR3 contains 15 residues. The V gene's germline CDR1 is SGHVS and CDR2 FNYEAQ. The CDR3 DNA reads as TGTGCCAGCAGCCCCCAGCCCTCGGGTGGAAACACCATATATTTT. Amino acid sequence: CASSPQPSGGNTIYF. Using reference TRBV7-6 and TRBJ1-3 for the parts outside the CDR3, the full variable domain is GAGVSQSPRYKVTKRGQDVALRCDPISGHVSLYWYRQALGQGPEFLTYFNYEAQQDKSGLPNDRFSAERPEGSISTLTIQRTEQRDSAMYRCASSPQPSGGNTIYFGEGSWLTVV.

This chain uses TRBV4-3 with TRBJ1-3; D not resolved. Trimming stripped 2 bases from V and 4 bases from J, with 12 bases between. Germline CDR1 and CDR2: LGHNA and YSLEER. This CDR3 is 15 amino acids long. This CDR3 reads CASSQTSIVGNTIYF. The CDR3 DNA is TGCGCCAGCAGCCAAACTTCCATTGTGGGAAACACCATATATTTT.

The CDR3 reads CASSQRSQGGTDTQYF. The CDR3 DNA is TGTGCCAGCAGCCAAAGGTCGCAGGGTGGAACAGATACGCAGTATTTT. V is TRBV7-3 and J is TRBJ2-3, with TRBD1 as a possible D gene (5 bases). The germline CDR1 and CDR2 sequences are SGHTA and FQGTGA. V gave up 5 bases and J gave up 3 bases, with 18 bases separating them. This CDR3 has 16 amino acids.

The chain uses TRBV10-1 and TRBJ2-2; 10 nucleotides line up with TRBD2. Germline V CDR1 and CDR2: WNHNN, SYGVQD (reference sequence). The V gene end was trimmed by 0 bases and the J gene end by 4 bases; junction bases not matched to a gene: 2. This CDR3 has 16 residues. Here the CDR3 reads CASSESPSGGTGELFF. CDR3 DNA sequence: TGCGCCAGCAGTGAGTCTCCTAGCGGGGGCACCGGGGAGCTGTTTTTT.

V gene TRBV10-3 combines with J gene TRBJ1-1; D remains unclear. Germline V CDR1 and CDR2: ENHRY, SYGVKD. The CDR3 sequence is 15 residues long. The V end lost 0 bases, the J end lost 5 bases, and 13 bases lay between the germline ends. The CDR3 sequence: CAISESGGHGTEAFF. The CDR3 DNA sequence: TGTGCCATCAGTGAGTCGGGCGGGCACGGTACTGAAGCTTTCTTT.

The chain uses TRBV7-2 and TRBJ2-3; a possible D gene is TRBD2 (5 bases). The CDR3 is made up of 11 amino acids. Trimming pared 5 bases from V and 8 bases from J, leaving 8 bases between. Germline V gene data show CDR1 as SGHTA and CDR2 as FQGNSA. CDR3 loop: CASSPEGTQYF. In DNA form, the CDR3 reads TGTGCCAGCAGCCCAGAGGGTACGCAGTATTTT. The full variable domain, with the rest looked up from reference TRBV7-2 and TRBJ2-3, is GAGVSQSPSNKVTEKGKDVELRCDPISGHTALYWYRQSLGQGLEFLIYFQGNSAPDKSGLPSDRFSAERTGGSVSTLTIQRTQQEDSAVYLCASSPEGTQYFGPGTRLTVL.

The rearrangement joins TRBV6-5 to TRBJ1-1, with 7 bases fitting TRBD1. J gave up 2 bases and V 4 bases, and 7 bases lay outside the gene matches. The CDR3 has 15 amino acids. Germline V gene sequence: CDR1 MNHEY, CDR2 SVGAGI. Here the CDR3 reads CASSFGGQLNTEAFF. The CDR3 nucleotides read TGTGCCAGCAGTTTTGGGGGACAGCTAAACACTGAAGCTTTCTTT.

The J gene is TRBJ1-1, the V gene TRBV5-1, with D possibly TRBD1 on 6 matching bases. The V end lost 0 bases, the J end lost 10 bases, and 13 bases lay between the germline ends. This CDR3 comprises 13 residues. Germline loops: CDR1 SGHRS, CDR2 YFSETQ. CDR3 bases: TGCGCCAGCAGCTTGGCCGGGGACATAGGAGCTTTCTTT. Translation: CASSLAGDIGAFF.

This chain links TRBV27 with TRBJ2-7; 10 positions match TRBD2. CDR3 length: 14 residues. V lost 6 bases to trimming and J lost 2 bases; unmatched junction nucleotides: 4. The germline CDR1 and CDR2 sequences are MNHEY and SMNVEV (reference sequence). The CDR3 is CASSPGLAPYEQYF. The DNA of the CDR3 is TGTGCCAGCAGCCCGGGACTAGCGCCCTACGAGCAGTACTTC.

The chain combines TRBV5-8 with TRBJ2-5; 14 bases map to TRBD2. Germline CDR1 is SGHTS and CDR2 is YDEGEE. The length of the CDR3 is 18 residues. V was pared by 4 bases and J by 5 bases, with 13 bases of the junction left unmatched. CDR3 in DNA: TGTGCCAGCAGCGACTGGGGGGGACTAGCGGGAGAGTGGGAGACCCAGTACTTC. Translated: CASSDWGGLAGEWETQYF.